This TCR beta chain was documented in a study of response to subunit inactivated influenza vaccine. Notes on the study in general: Authors suggested that a seasonal influenza vaccination recruits few new T cells each time.

As regards this clonotype: The antigen remains unidentified.

The CDR3 length is 15 residues. Trimming removed 0 bases at V and 4 bases at J, with 10 bases between. Germline V gives CDR1 KGHSH, CDR2 LQKENI. TCRdb re-called the RT-PCR reads with MiXCR, one entry per CDR3 protein. The sample has approximately 530,000 distinct CDR3 sequences, about 8% seen once. The starting material was PBMCs from blood, obtained around 25 months after vaccination. The clonotype comes from a man between 50 and 75 years old who received an inactivated influenza vaccine. The chain links TRBV18 to TRBJ2-4; D remains ambiguous. CDR3: CASSPPEHRKNIQYF. The CDR3 bases are TGTGCCAGCTCACCACCGGAGCACAGAAAAAACATTCAGTACTTC.